The 17 T cell receptor beta chains in this list originate from one sample, sequenced in a study of technical replicates of blood from a handful of donors. Generated by immunoSEQ multiplex PCR, the TCRdb table keeps only in-frame clones and is missing some. This table has about 82,000 clones, approximately 94% appearing once. The sequenced material came from T cells isolated from PBMCs. These receptors were obtained from a human donor in good health.

The rearrangement uses TRBV6-1 and TRBJ2-1; 8 nucleotides align to TRBD1. Germline CDR1 reads MNHNS; CDR2 reads SASEGT. CDR3 length equals 15 residues. Germline trimming cut 10 bases from V and 0 bases from J; bases unmatched to any gene: 8. The CDR3 DNA reads as TGTGCCACCATACTCGACAGGGGCTCCTACAATGAGCAGTTCTTC. It is translated as CATILDRGSYNEQFF.

V and J are TRBV6-5 and TRBJ1-2; a weak D match, TRBD1 (6 bases). The V end was cut by 6 bases, the J end by 1 base, with 12 bases between. Germline lookup yields CDR1 MNHEY and CDR2 SVGAGI. The CDR3 consists of 14 residues. The DNA for the CDR3 is TGTGCCAGCAGCTCAGGGGAGAGTAACTATGGCTACACCTTC. Its translation: CASSSGESNYGYTF.

This sequence joins TRBV28 and TRBJ2-1; D gene unclear. Looked up from germline, CDR1 is MDHEN and CDR2 is SYDVKM. V was shortened by 4 bases and J by 7 bases, with 2 bases between the two germline ends. The CDR3 is 10 residues long. The CDR3 region has the DNA TGTGCCAGCAGTTCGAATGAGCAGTTCTTC. Its protein is CASSSNEQFF.

This chain joins TRBV30 and TRBJ1-1; D might be TRBD1 (5 bases). V lost 4 bases and J 5 bases, leaving 11 bases between the germline ends. Looked up from germline, CDR1 is GTSNPN and CDR2 is SVGIG (reference sequence). CDR3 length: 12 residues. In nucleotides, the CDR3 is TGTGCCTGGACACAGGATGTGACTGAAGCTTTCTTT. Amino acid sequence: CAWTQDVTEAFF. Together with reference TRBV30 and TRBJ1-1, the CDR3 gives the full variable domain: SQTIHQWPATLVQPVGSPLSLECTVEGTSNPNLYWYRQAAGRGLQLLFYSVGIGQISSEVPQNLSASRPQDRQFILSSKKLLLSDSGFYLCAWTQDVTEAFFGQGTRLTVV.

The chain uses TRBV11-2 and TRBJ2-1, with 10 bases fitting TRBD2. There are 15 residues in the CDR3. CDR1 is SGHAT and CDR2 is FQNNGV in the germline V gene. The V gene end was trimmed by 1 base and the J gene end by 8 bases; junction bases not matched to a gene: 5. The CDR3: CASSLVWLAGDEQFF. The CDR3 nucleotides read TGTGCCAGCAGCTTAGTATGGCTAGCGGGAGATGAGCAGTTCTTC. The full variable domain, in which reference TRBV11-2 and TRBJ2-1 provide the parts outside the CDR3, is EAGVAQSPRYKIIEKRQSVAFWCNPISGHATLYWYQQILGQGPKLLIQFQNNGVVDDSQLPKDRFSAERLKGVDSTLKIQPAKLEDSAVYLCASSLVWLAGDEQFFGPGTRLTVL.

The CDR3 loop reads CASSLKLAVNTGELFF. For the CDR3, the DNA is TGTGCCAGCAGCTTAAAACTAGCGGTGAACACCGGGGAGCTGTTTTTT. V and J are TRBV7-3 and TRBJ2-2, with 8 positions matching TRBD2. The germline V gene encodes CDR1 SGHTA and CDR2 FQGTGA. The CDR3 covers 16 residues. J gave up 1 base and V 1 base, and 2 bases lay outside the gene matches.

The chain couples TRBV7-2 to TRBJ2-7; D call uncertain. Trimming removed 3 bases from V and 6 bases from J, with 9 bases in between. CDR3 length: 12 amino acids. The germline V gene has CDR1 SGHTA and CDR2 FQGNSA. CDR3 in DNA: TGTGCCAGCAGCTTTTCAGGTTCCGAGCAGTACTTC. It encodes CASSFSGSEQYF.

The chain employs TRBV7-3 and TRBJ1-2; TRBD1 aligns across 9 bases. Per the germline V gene, CDR1 is SGHTA and CDR2 is FQGTGA. After removal of 3 bases from V and 4 bases from J, the junction contained 6 bases not matched to a gene. The CDR3 extends over 15 amino acids. The CDR3 here is CASSLGQGPFYGYTF. Here the CDR3 DNA reads TGTGCCAGCAGCTTGGGACAGGGACCTTTCTATGGCTACACCTTC.

The chain has TRBV6-6 and TRBJ1-3; D not certain. The CDR3 has 13 residues. Trimming took 7 bases from V and 3 from J, leaving 10 bases between them. Germline lookup yields CDR1 MNHNY and CDR2 SVGAGI (reference sequence). The CDR3 coding sequence is TGTGCCAGCAACTTGGGGAGTGGAAACACCATATATTTT. It translates to CASNLGSGNTIYF.

The V gene is TRBV5-8, the J gene TRBJ2-7; a weak D match, TRBD1 (6 bases). Germline values: CDR1 SGHTS, CDR2 YDEGEE. The CDR3 is made up of 12 amino acids. The germline V and J ends were trimmed by 2 bases and 6 bases, with 9 bases remaining between them. CDR3 loop: CASSLGQLEQYF. DNA for the CDR3: TGTGCCAGCAGCTTAGGACAGCTCGAGCAGTACTTC.

The chain employs TRBV2 and TRBJ2-2; possibly TRBD1 for D (5 bases). This CDR3 comprises 15 residues. Germline-derived CDR1 and CDR2 are SNHLY and FYNNEI. Trimming stripped 2 bases from V and 7 bases from J, with 14 bases between. The CDR3 coding sequence is TGTGCCAGCAGTGAACTTGGAGTCCAGGGCGGGGAGCTGTTTTTT. This sequence encodes CASSELGVQGGELFF.

V usage is TRBV6-4 and J usage is TRBJ2-1, with 7 bases that match TRBD1. There are 13 residues in the CDR3. Germline V gives CDR1 MRHNA, CDR2 SNTAGT. Losses at the gene ends were 4 bases for V and 6 bases for J; bases not matched to a gene: 3. The CDR3: CASSGGTANEQFF. The CDR3 coding sequence is TGTGCCAGCAGTGGAGGGACAGCCAATGAGCAGTTCTTC.

The chain recombines TRBV2 with TRBJ1-2, with 8 bases lining up with TRBD1. CDR3 length: 14 amino acids. CDR1 is SNHLY, CDR2 FYNNEI, per germline. Trimming removed 7 bases from V and 2 bases from J; junction bases left unmatched: 6. The CDR3 region is CASTGQAMNYGYTF. Written as DNA, the CDR3 is TGTGCCAGCACGGGACAGGCGATGAACTATGGCTACACCTTC.

For the CDR3, the DNA is TGTGCCAGCAGTTTAGGTCAGGGTAACGAGCAGTACTTC. Protein product: CASSLGQGNEQYF. The chain carries TRBV27 and TRBJ2-7; TRBD1 might be the D (5 bases). Trimming cost V 2 bases and J 5 bases, with 10 bases left between them. CDR3 size: 13 residues. Germline assignment: CDR1 MNHEY and CDR2 SMNVEV (reference sequence).

The V and J genes are TRBV6-1 and TRBJ1-2, with D perhaps TRBD1 (5 bases). The length of the CDR3 is 12 residues. V lost 8 bases to trimming and J lost 7 bases, with 14 bases between them. The germline CDR1 and CDR2 sequences are MNHNS and SASEGT. CDR3: CASGAWGIGYTF. DNA for the CDR3: TGTGCCAGCGGGGCTTGGGGCATTGGCTACACCTTC.

V and J are TRBV7-9 and TRBJ2-1; 11 nucleotides match TRBD2. CDR1 and CDR2 from the germline V gene are SEHNR and FQNEAQ (reference sequence). V gave up 3 bases and J gave up 5 bases; unmatched junction bases: 9. The CDR3 consists of 17 residues. The CDR3 reads CASSFPPGLAANNEQFF. CDR3 coding DNA: TGTGCCAGCAGCTTTCCCCCGGGACTAGCGGCTAACAATGAGCAGTTCTTC.

The rearrangement uses TRBV2 and TRBJ2-1; D might be TRBD1 (7 bases). V was clipped by 4 bases and J by 8 bases, with 12 bases between them. This CDR3 is 13 amino acids long. The germline CDR1 and CDR2 sequences are SNHLY and FYNNEI. DNA of the CDR3: TGTGCCAGCAGTGGGCAGGGGGGCCATGAGCAGTTCTTC. It codes for CASSGQGGHEQFF.